The 23 T cell receptor beta chains below come from one sample, sequenced in a study of human T cells and chemical hapten exposure. TCRdb reanalysed the RACE reads using MiXCR and keeps one entry per CDR3 protein. Among some 200,000 distinct CDR3 sequences listed, 30% were seen once. Time point in this sample: pre-sensitization, week 0. Treatment indicated: therapeutic diphenylcyclopropenone sensitization with weekly scalp DPC. The specimen was whole blood, collected in connection with sensitization to the hapten diphenylcyclopropenone (DPC). The source of these receptors is a woman aged 25 to 45 with alopecia areata. Some clones in this sample may be carry-over from other donors' samples.

This clonotype came up a few times. The chain joins TRBV29-1 to TRBJ1-1; D is perhaps TRBD1 (6 bases). Germline CDR1 SQVTM, CDR2 ANQGSEA. This CDR3 region has 13 residues. Trimming left V 7 bases short and J 0 bases short, with 12 bases between. CDR3 DNA: TGCAGCGGCGCACAGGGAGTGAACACTGAAGCTTTCTTT. The encoded protein is CSGAQGVNTEAFF.

This chain links TRBV20-1 with TRBJ2-7; D gene ambiguous. V lost 5 bases, J lost 1 base, and 15 bases lay in between. CDR1 is DFQATT and CDR2 is SNEGSKA in the germline V gene (reference sequence). This CDR3 is built from 14 residues. CDR3 sequence: CSAPPLQASYEQYF. As DNA, the CDR3 is TGCAGTGCTCCCCCCCTCCAGGCTTCCTACGAGCAGTACTTC.

This clonotype was counted between two and nine times. The rearrangement joins TRBV12-3 or TRBV12-4 to TRBJ2-7, with 10 bases aligning to TRBD2. CDR3 length equals 15 residues. V gave up 3 bases and J gave up 5 bases; unmatched junction bases: 7. CDR3 in amino acids: CASSFGSSGSHEQYF. CDR3 nucleotides: TGTGCCAGCAGTTTCGGTTCTAGCGGGAGCCACGAGCAGTACTTC.

This clonotype was seen repeatedly, ten times or more. The chain carries TRBV29-1 and TRBJ2-3, with a possible D match to TRBD2 (6 bases). The ends were cut back, 1 base at V and 0 bases at J, with 8 bases in the middle. CDR1 is SQVTM, CDR2 ANQGSEA, per germline. The CDR3 runs to 14 residues. CDR3 sequence reads: CSVEGGTSTDTQYF. The CDR3, as DNA: TGCAGCGTTGAAGGAGGGACTAGCACAGATACGCAGTATTTT.

This clonotype was seen more than once but under ten times. V and J are TRBV28 and TRBJ2-7; D may match TRBD1 or TRBD2 (5 bases each). V lost 6 bases and J 7 bases, leaving 19 bases between the germline ends. The CDR3 has 14 residues. Germline V gene sequence: CDR1 MDHEN, CDR2 SYDVKM. For the CDR3, the DNA is TGTGCCAGCAGCCCCGGACCCACGGGGCGGGAGCAGTACTTC. It yields the protein CASSPGPTGREQYF.

This clonotype came up a few times. A much larger clone differs from this one at a single base, so this may be a read error. J is TRBJ2-2 and V is TRBV7-9; no clear D gene. The CDR3 consists of 13 residues. Germline assignment: CDR1 SEHNR and CDR2 FQNEAQ (reference sequence). Trimming took off 3 bases at V and 1 base at J, with 3 bases between the two ends. This CDR3 is CASSFENTGELFF. The CDR3 nucleotides are TGTGCCAGCAGCTTCGAGAACACCGGGGAGCTGTTTTTT.

The chain recombines TRBV29-1 with TRBJ1-2; the D is unclear. This CDR3 is 12 amino acids long. V was shortened by 5 bases and J by 1 base, with 8 bases between the two germline ends. Per the germline V gene, CDR1 is SQVTM and CDR2 is ANQGSEA. In nucleotides, the CDR3 is TGCAGCGTTCGCAGGAGTAACTATGGCTACACCTTC. The encoded protein is CSVRRSNYGYTF.

The chain carries TRBV4-1 and TRBJ1-5; D gene ambiguous. The CDR3 spans 12 residues. The V gene's germline CDR1 is MGHRA and CDR2 YSYEKL. Trimming removed 5 bases at V and 7 bases at J, with 9 bases between. The DNA for the CDR3 is TGCGCCAGCAGCTCCCGGGGACAGCCCCAGCATTTT. Amino acids: CASSSRGQPQHF.

This clonotype was observed a few times. The chain joins TRBV6-2 or TRBV6-3 to TRBJ2-3; D is undetermined. CDR3 size: 11 residues. Trimming stripped 1 base from V and 6 bases from J, with 2 bases between. Germline V gene lookup returns CDR1 MNHEY and CDR2 SVGEGT. CDR3 sequence reads: CASSYLDTQYF. DNA of the CDR3: TGTGCCAGCAGTTACTTGGATACGCAGTATTTT.

CDR3 in DNA: TGTGCCAGCAGCCTCTTTGGGGGCAACTACGAGCAGTACTTC. Translation gives CASSLFGGNYEQYF. V is TRBV12-3 or TRBV12-4 and J is TRBJ2-7; D might be TRBD1 (6 bases). V was pared by 6 bases and J by 3 bases, with 15 bases between. CDR3 size: 14 residues.

This clonotype was seen a handful of times. The gene calls are TRBV7-9 and TRBJ1-5; the D is unclear. The CDR3 consists of 13 residues. Per the germline V gene, CDR1 is SEHNR and CDR2 is FQNEAQ (reference sequence). Deletions cut 3 bases from V and 3 bases from J, with 6 bases between. The DNA for the CDR3 is TGTGCCAGCAGCTTGGCAGACAATCAGCCCCAGCATTTT. Its translation is CASSLADNQPQHF.

This chain links TRBV2 with TRBJ2-1; D is perhaps TRBD1 (6 bases). This CDR3 comprises 15 residues. Trimming shortened V by 7 bases and J by 8 bases, and 21 bases separated the two germline ends. Germline V gene sequence: CDR1 SNHLY, CDR2 FYNNEI. CDR3: CASTPSLTGTHEQFF. CDR3 DNA: TGTGCCAGCACCCCCTCCCTAACAGGGACCCATGAGCAGTTCTTC. The full variable domain, completed using reference TRBV2 and TRBJ2-1, is EPEVTQTPSHQVTQMGQEVILRCVPISNHLYFYWYRQILGQKVEFLVSFYNNEISEKSEIFDDQFSVERPDGSNFTLKIRSTKLEDSAMYFCASTPSLTGTHEQFFGPGTRLTVL.

The V and J genes are TRBV10-3 and TRBJ2-1; 8 nucleotides line up with TRBD2. Germline CDR1 and CDR2: ENHRY and SYGVKD. The CDR3 consists of 14 residues. V gave up 7 bases and J gave up 2 bases; unmatched junction bases: 4. The CDR3 DNA reads as TGTGCCATCATGAGCGGGGGTACCTACAATGAGCAGTTCTTC. Protein: CAIMSGGTYNEQFF.

The sample holds a few counts of this clonotype. This rearrangement joins TRBV10-3 to TRBJ1-1; TRBD1 matches 8 bases. Germline V CDR1 and CDR2: ENHRY, SYGVKD. CDR3 length: 15 amino acids. The V segment lost 4 bases and the J segment 0 bases; nucleotides outside the gene matches: 4. CDR3 loop: CAISAGQGVNTEAFF. As DNA, the CDR3 is TGTGCCATCAGTGCAGGACAGGGAGTGAACACTGAAGCTTTCTTT.

The chain carries TRBV18 and TRBJ2-1, with D maybe TRBD1 (5 bases). This CDR3 has 15 amino acids. CDR1 KGHSH and CDR2 LQKENI come from the germline V gene. The V end lost 6 bases, the J end lost 9 bases, and 21 bases lay between the germline ends. CDR3 residues: CASSQNSGRQSEQFF. CDR3 sequence (DNA): TGTGCCAGCTCCCAAAATTCGGGCCGACAGTCTGAGCAGTTCTTC.

The chain uses TRBV6-1 and TRBJ2-7; tentative D call: TRBD1 (5 bases). The CDR3 sequence is 13 residues long. Trimming removed 6 bases at V and 2 bases at J, with 11 bases between. CDR1 and CDR2 from the germline V gene are MNHNS and SASEGT. DNA for the CDR3: TGTGCCAGCAGCTACGACAGTACCTACGAGCAGTACTTC. Its translation is CASSYDSTYEQYF.

This clonotype has at least ten counts. One end of the junction does not line up with germline, which may come from a read error. This rearrangement joins TRBV7-7 to TRBJ2-1; the match to TRBD2 covers 11 bases. The germline gives CDR1 SSHAT, CDR2 FNYEAQ (reference sequence). This CDR3 region has 15 residues. The CDR3 region is CASSPSFSSGGEQFF. CDR3 DNA sequence: TGTGCTAGCAGCCCTTCCTTTTCTAGCGGGGGGGAGCAGTTCTTC.

This sequence joins TRBV28 and TRBJ1-1, with D unresolved. The CDR3 is 15 amino acids. V was trimmed by 3 bases and J by 7 bases, leaving 18 bases between them. Germline V gives CDR1 MDHEN, CDR2 SYDVKM. This CDR3 is CASSFTPTTYSEAFF. CDR3 DNA: TGTGCCAGCAGTTTCACCCCTACCACATACAGTGAAGCTTTCTTT. The whole variable domain, remainder taken from reference TRBV28 and TRBJ1-1, is DVKVTQSSRYLVKRTGEKVFLECVQDMDHENMFWYRQDPGLGLRLIYFSYDVKMKEKGDIPEGYSVSREKKERFSLILESASTNQTSMYLCASSFTPTTYSEAFFGQGTRLTVV.

The V and J genes are TRBV28 and TRBJ2-1; TRBD1 might be the D (5 bases). This CDR3 contains 13 residues. Trimming took 4 bases from V and 10 from J, leaving 14 bases between them. Germline V gene data show CDR1 as MDHEN and CDR2 as SYDVKM. For the CDR3, the DNA is TGTGCCAGCAGTTCAACCGACAGAGAGGAGCAGTTCTTC. As protein: CASSSTDREEQFF.

The rearrangement uses TRBV11-1 and TRBJ1-1; 9 bases are a match to TRBD1. V dropped 5 bases and J dropped 0; count of bases not matched to a gene: 7. CDR3 size: 16 residues. Germline values: CDR1 SGHAT, CDR2 FQDESV (reference sequence). CDR3 protein: CASSRAGQGMNTEAFF. CDR3 bases: TGTGCCAGCAGCCGGGCGGGACAGGGTATGAACACTGAAGCTTTCTTT.

The genes are TRBV29-1 and TRBJ2-7; tentatively, D is TRBD1 or TRBD2 (5 bases each). The CDR3 length is 15 residues. CDR1 is SQVTM and CDR2 is ANQGSEA in the germline V gene. Trimming cost V 4 bases and J 10 bases, with 26 bases left between them. For the CDR3, the DNA is TGCAGCGTTGGTGCTACCGGGGACGGTCCTCAGGTTCAGTACTTC. Amino acids: CSVGATGDGPQVQYF.

This rearrangement joins TRBV7-9 to TRBJ1-1; D is unclear. The CDR3 loop spans 12 amino acids. Trimming removed 3 bases from V and 1 base from J, with 3 bases in between. Germline CDR1 is SEHNR and CDR2 is FQNEAQ (reference sequence). The CDR3 spells CASSFENTEAFF. CDR3 nucleotide sequence: TGTGCCAGCAGCTTTGAGAACACTGAAGCTTTCTTT.

This rearrangement joins TRBV29-1 to TRBJ2-1, with 15 bases that match TRBD2. This CDR3 spans 16 amino acids. Trimming at V came to 4 bases and at J to 9 bases, leaving 10 bases not matched to a gene. Germline V CDR1 and CDR2: SQVTM, ANQGSEA. The CDR3 region is CSVGVGGLAGGFEQFF. In DNA, the CDR3 is TGCAGCGTTGGGGTGGGGGGACTAGCGGGAGGATTTGAGCAGTTCTTC.